Below, 7 T cell receptor beta chains from the same sample are listed, as sequenced in a study of beta chain features in type 1 diabetes. Sequenced material consisted of expressed TCRB transcripts (all of the isolated RNA was reverse transcribed). Sequencing was performed with immunoSEQ multiplex PCR; in TCRdb, only in-frame clones are kept and a portion is missing. The table includes 200,000 to 300,000 clones, about 25% detected once. The sample consisted of central memory CD4+ T cells from blood. All receptors come from a man aged 25 to 45 in good health.

This clone was found many times. The chain carries TRBV11-2 and TRBJ2-3; either TRBD1 or TRBD2 may fit D (5 bases each). Trimming removed 5 bases at V and 0 bases at J, with 12 bases between. Germline CDR1 is SGHAT and CDR2 is FQNNGV. The CDR3 loop spans 15 amino acids. Here the CDR3 reads CASSPEGSSTDTQYF. DNA for the CDR3: TGTGCCAGCAGCCCCGAGGGGTCTAGCACAGATACGCAGTATTTT.

The sample holds a few counts of this clone. The gene calls are TRBV14 and TRBJ1-4, with TRBD1 as a possible D gene (5 bases). V was shortened by 4 bases and J by 8 bases, with 23 bases between the two germline ends. CDR1 is SGHDN and CDR2 is FVKESK in the germline V gene. The CDR3 has 17 residues. This CDR3 is CASSPPMAAGLDEKLFF. CDR3 bases: TGTGCCAGCAGCCCCCCCATGGCGGCAGGGCTGGACGAAAAACTGTTTTTT. Based on the CDR3 plus reference TRBV14 and TRBJ1-4, the full variable domain is EAGVTQFPSHSVIEKGQTVTLRCDPISGHDNLYWYRRVMGKEIKFLLHFVKESKQDESGMPNNRFLAERTGGTYSTLKVQPAELEDSGVYFCASSPPMAAGLDEKLFFGSGTQLSVL.

J is TRBJ2-7 and V is TRBV6-5; D perhaps matches TRBD1 (6 bases). V lost 0 bases, J lost 2 bases, and 11 bases lay in between. CDR1 MNHEY and CDR2 SVGAGI come from the germline V gene. CDR3 length equals 15 residues. This chain's CDR3 is CASSYSNRDTYEQYF. The CDR3 DNA reads TGTGCCAGCAGTTACTCGAACAGGGACACCTACGAGCAGTACTTC.

A note on this clone: One end of the junction is discordant with germline, which a read error may explain. The gene calls are TRBV10-3 and TRBJ1-2; D is ambiguous. The CDR3 sequence is 11 residues long. Per germline, CDR1 ENHRY and CDR2 SYGVKD. The CDR3, as DNA: TGTGCCATCAGTGAGTCGAACACTTGGGTGTTC. Protein sequence: CAISESNTWVF.

This chain links TRBV4-2 with TRBJ2-3; 12 bases are a match to TRBD2. CDR3 size: 16 residues. Germline trimming cut 1 base from V and 2 bases from J; bases unmatched to any gene: 1. Germline loops: CDR1 LGHNA, CDR2 YNFKEQ. The CDR3 region is CASSQGTSGVTDTQYF. The CDR3 DNA reads TGTGCCAGCAGCCAAGGGACTAGCGGGGTCACAGATACGCAGTATTTT.

This clone was seen a handful of times. The V call is TRBV10-1, the J call TRBJ2-7; D uncertain. The CDR3 totals 13 residues. Germline V gives CDR1 WNHNN, CDR2 SYGVQD (reference sequence). V was cut by 0 bases and J by 8 bases, with 11 bases left in between. In DNA form, the CDR3 reads TGCGCCAGCAGTGAGTCGCGCCATACGCAGCAGTACTTC. Its protein product is CASSESRHTQQYF.

This sequence joins TRBV28 and TRBJ2-2; D is unclear. CDR1 is MDHEN, CDR2 SYDVKM, per germline. V shed 4 bases and J shed 4 bases, with 10 bases lying between them. The CDR3 is 14 residues long. The DNA for the CDR3 is TGTGCCAGCAGTTCGGACGGCATCACCGGGGAGCTGTTTTTT. Amino acids: CASSSDGITGELFF. Looking up the rest from reference TRBV28 and TRBJ2-2 gives the full variable domain: DVKVTQSSRYLVKRTGEKVFLECVQDMDHENMFWYRQDPGLGLRLIYFSYDVKMKEKGDIPEGYSVSREKKERFSLILESASTNQTSMYLCASSSDGITGELFFGEGSRLTVL.